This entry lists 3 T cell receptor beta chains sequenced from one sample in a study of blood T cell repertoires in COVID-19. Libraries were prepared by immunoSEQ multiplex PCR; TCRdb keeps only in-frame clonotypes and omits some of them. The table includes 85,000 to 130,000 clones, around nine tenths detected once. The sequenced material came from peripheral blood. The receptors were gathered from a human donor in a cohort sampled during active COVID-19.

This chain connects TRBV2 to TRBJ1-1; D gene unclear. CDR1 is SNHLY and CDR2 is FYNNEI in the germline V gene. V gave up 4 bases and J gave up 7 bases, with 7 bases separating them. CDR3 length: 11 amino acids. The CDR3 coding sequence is TGTGCCAGCAGTGCTTATCTTGAAGCTTTCTTT. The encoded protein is CASSAYLEAFF.

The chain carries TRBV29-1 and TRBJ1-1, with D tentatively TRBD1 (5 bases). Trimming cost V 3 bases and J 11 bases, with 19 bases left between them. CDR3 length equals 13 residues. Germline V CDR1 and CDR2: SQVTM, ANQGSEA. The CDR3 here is CSVDGGDPPGAFF. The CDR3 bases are TGCAGCGTTGATGGGGGGGATCCACCCGGCGCTTTCTTT. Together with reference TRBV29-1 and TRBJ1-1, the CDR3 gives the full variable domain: SAVISQKPSRDICQRGTSLTIQCQVDSQVTMMFWYRQQPGQSLTLIATANQGSEATYESGFVIDKFPISRPNLTFSTLTVSNMSPEDSSIYLCSVDGGDPPGAFFGQGTRLTVV.

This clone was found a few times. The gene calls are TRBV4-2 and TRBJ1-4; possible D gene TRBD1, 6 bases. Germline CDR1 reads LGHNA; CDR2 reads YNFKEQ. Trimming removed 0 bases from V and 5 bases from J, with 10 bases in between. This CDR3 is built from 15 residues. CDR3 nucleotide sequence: TGTGCCAGCAGCCAAGAGGACAGACAAAATGAAAAACTGTTTTTT. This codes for CASSQEDRQNEKLFF.